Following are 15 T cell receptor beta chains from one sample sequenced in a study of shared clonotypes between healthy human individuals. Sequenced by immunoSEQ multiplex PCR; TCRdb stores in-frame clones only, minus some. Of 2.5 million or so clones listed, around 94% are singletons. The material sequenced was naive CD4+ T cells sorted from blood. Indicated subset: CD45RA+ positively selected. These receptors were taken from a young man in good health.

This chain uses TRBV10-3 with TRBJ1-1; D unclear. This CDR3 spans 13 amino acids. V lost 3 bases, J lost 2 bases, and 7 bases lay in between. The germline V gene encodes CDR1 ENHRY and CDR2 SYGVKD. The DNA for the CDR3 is TGTGCCATCAGTGAAGTACGAAACACTGAAGCTTTCTTT. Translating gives CAISEVRNTEAFF.

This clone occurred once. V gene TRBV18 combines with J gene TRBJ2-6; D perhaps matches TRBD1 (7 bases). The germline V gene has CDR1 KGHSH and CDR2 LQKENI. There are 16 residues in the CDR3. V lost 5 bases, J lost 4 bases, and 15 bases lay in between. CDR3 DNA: TGTGCCAGCTCAGACCAGGGGGGCTCAGGGGCCAACGTCCTGACTTTC. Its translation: CASSDQGGSGANVLTF.

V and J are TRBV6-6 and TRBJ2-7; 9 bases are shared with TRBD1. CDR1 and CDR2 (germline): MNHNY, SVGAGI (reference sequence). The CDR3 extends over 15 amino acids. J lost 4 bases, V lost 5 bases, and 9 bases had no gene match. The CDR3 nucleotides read TGTGCCAGCAGTCAGGTCGGGACAGGGCCGTACGAGCAGTACTTC. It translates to CASSQVGTGPYEQYF.

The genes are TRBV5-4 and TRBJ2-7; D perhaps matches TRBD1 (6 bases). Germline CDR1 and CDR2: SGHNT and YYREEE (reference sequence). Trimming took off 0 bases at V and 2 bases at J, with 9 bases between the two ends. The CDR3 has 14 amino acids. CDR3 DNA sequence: TGTGCCAGCAGCTTGGAGACAGGTCCCTACGAGCAGTACTTC. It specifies CASSLETGPYEQYF.

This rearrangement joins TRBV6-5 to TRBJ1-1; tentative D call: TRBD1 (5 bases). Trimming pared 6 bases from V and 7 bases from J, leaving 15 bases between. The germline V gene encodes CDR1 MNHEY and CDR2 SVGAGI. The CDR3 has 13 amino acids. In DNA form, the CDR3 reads TGTGCCAGCAGCCGGGGACCTGCAGATGAAGCTTTCTTT. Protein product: CASSRGPADEAFF.

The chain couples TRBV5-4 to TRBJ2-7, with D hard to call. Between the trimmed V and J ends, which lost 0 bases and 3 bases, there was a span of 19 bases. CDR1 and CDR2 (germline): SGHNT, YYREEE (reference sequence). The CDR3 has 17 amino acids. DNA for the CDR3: TGTGCCAGCAGCTTGGCGATAGCCACGACGAGGTTCTACGAGCAGTACTTC. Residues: CASSLAIATTRFYEQYF.

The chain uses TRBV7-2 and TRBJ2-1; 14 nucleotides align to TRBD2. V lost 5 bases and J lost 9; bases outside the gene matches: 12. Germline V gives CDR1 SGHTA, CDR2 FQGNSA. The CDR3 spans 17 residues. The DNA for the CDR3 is TGTGCCAGCAGCGGGACTAGCGGGAGTTACCGCCCGGCTGAGCAGTTCTTC. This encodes CASSGTSGSYRPAEQFF.

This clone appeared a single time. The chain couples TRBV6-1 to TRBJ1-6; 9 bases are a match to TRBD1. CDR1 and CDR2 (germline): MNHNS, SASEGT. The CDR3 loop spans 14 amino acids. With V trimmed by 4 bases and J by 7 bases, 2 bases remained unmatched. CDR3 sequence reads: CASSGDRANSPLHF. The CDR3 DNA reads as TGTGCCAGCAGTGGGGACAGGGCGAATTCACCCCTCCACTTT.

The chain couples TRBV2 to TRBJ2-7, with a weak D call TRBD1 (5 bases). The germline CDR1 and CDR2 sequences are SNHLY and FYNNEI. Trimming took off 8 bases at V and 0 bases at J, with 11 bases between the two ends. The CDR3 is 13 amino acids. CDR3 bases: TGTGCCAGCGGACAAATCCCCTCCTACGAGCAGTACTTC. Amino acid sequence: CASGQIPSYEQYF.

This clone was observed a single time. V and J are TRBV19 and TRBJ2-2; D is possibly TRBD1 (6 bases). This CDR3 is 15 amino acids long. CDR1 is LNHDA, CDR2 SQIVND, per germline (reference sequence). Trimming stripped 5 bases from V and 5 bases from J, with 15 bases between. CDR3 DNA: TGTGCCAGTAGTCAGGGGCCTACGGGGACCGGGGAGCTGTTTTTT. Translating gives CASSQGPTGTGELFF. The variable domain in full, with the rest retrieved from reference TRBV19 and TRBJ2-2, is DGGITQSPKYLFRKEGQNVTLSCEQNLNHDAMYWYRQDPGQGLRLIYYSQIVNDFQKGDIAEGYSVSREKKESFPLTVTSAQKNPTAFYLCASSQGPTGTGELFFGEGSRLTVL.

The CDR3 nucleotides read TGTGCCACCCAAAGACAGCCCCCAGGGGAAAAACTGTTTTTT. Translated, it gives CATQRQPPGEKLFF. The chain uses TRBV7-9 and TRBJ1-4, with D perhaps matching TRBD1 (5 bases). V was shortened by 10 bases and J by 8 bases, with 20 bases between the two germline ends. Germline V lookup: CDR1 SEHNR, CDR2 FQNEAQ (reference sequence). CDR3 length: 14 residues.

The CDR3 here is CASGHVKKLFF. The CDR3 DNA sequence: TGTGCCAGCGGCCACGTGAAAAAACTGTTTTTT. The chain recombines TRBV28 with TRBJ1-4; no clear D. The CDR3 totals 11 residues. Germline CDR1 and CDR2: MDHEN and SYDVKM. V was shortened by 8 bases and J by 9 bases, with 10 bases between the two germline ends.

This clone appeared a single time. Here the CDR3 reads CASSLVPGLQPQHF. Written as DNA, the CDR3 is TGTGCCAGCAGCTTAGTTCCAGGGCTTCAGCCCCAGCATTTT. The rearrangement uses TRBV7-2 and TRBJ1-5; tentatively, D is TRBD1 (5 bases). CDR1 is SGHTA and CDR2 is FQGNSA in the germline V gene. The CDR3 runs to 14 residues. Trimming took 1 base from V and 6 from J, leaving 10 bases between them.

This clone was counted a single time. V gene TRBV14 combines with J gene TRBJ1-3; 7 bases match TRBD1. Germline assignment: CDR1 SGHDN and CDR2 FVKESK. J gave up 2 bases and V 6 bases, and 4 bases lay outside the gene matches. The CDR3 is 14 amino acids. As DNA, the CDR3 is TGTGCCAGCAGTGCCGACAGGGCTGGAAACACCATATATTTT. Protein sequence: CASSADRAGNTIYF.

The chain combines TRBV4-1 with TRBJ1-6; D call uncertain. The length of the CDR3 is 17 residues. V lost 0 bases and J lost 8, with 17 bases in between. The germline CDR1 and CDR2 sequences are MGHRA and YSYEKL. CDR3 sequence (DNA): TGCGCCAGCAGCCAAGATCCCAACGCGGTTCAGGATTCACCCCTCCACTTT. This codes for CASSQDPNAVQDSPLHF.